Following are 3 T cell receptor beta chains from one sample sequenced in a study of blood T cell repertoires in COVID-19. Here immunoSEQ multiplex PCR was the method, and the copy in TCRdb shows in-frame clones only, minus some. Among about 250,000 clones listed, over 80% were seen once. The material sequenced was PBMCs or T cells enriched from blood (not recorded which). These receptors all come from a woman aged 18-35 years who had recovered from COVID-19.

V and J are TRBV5-1 and TRBJ2-2, with D maybe TRBD1 (5 bases). This CDR3 is built from 15 residues. V lost 3 bases, J lost 5 bases, and 14 bases lay in between. CDR1 is SGHRS and CDR2 is YFSETQ in the germline V gene. CDR3 loop: CASSSHPGNTGELFF. CDR3 DNA sequence: TGCGCCAGCAGCTCGCACCCAGGGAATACCGGGGAGCTGTTTTTT. The full variable domain, its missing parts supplied by reference TRBV5-1 and TRBJ2-2, is KAGVTQTPRYLIKTRGQQVTLSCSPISGHRSVSWYQQTPGQGLQFLFEYFSETQRNKGNFPGRFSGRQFSNSRSEMNVSTLELGDSALYLCASSSHPGNTGELFFGEGSRLTVL.

The V gene is TRBV28, the J gene TRBJ2-1, with D perhaps matching TRBD1 (6 bases). CDR1 and CDR2 from the germline V gene are MDHEN and SYDVKM. The V end was cut by 5 bases, the J end by 9 bases, with 17 bases between. CDR3 length: 14 amino acids. In nucleotides, the CDR3 is TGTGCCAGCAGTATACGAACAGGGTCGACTGAGCAGTTCTTC. It yields the protein CASSIRTGSTEQFF.

This rearrangement joins TRBV5-5 to TRBJ2-5, with 10 nucleotides matching TRBD2. The CDR3 sequence is 14 residues long. V lost 6 bases, J lost 5 bases, and 7 bases stayed unmatched. CDR1 SGHKS and CDR2 YYEKEE come from the germline V gene (reference sequence). Written as DNA, the CDR3 is TGTGCCAGCACCCCACTAGCGGGACGGGAGACCCAGTACTTC. As protein: CASTPLAGRETQYF. Filled out from reference TRBV5-5 and TRBJ2-5, the complete variable domain reads DAGVTQSPTHLIKTRGQQVTLRCSPISGHKSVSWYQQVLGQGPQFIFQYYEKEERGRGNFPDRFSARQFPNYSSELNVNALLLGDSALYLCASTPLAGRETQYFGPGTRLLVL.